The 28 T cell receptor beta chains below were found in one sample sequenced in a study of cytomegalovirus exposure and HLA in healthy donors. Use of 60 Vbeta and 13 Jbeta primers characterized the PCR. Produced via immunoSEQ multiplex PCR; TCRdb's table is partial and in-frame only. Among around 200,000 clones listed, approximately 80% were seen once. Sequencing input: PBMCs. The receptors were sampled from a woman aged 50 to 65 in good health and CMV-seropositive.

The chain uses TRBV29-1 and TRBJ1-4; the D gene is possibly TRBD1 (5 bases). The CDR3 sequence is 14 residues long. CDR1 and CDR2 (germline): SQVTM, ANQGSEA. V lost 5 bases to trimming and J lost 8 bases, with 18 bases between them. The CDR3 DNA reads TGCAGCGTTACGCAGACAGTGGGGGGAGAAAAACTGTTTTTT. Amino acids: CSVTQTVGGEKLFF.

In DNA form, the CDR3 reads TGTGCCAGCAGTTACTCCACAGGGCGCGGGGAGCTGTTTTTT. Protein product: CASSYSTGRGELFF. V is TRBV6-6 and J is TRBJ2-2; D possibly corresponds to TRBD1 (6 bases). CDR1 is MNHNY, CDR2 SVGAGI, per germline (reference sequence). Trimming left V 0 bases short and J 7 bases short, with 9 bases between. This CDR3 is 14 amino acids long.

This clone was detected once. The V call is TRBV28, the J call TRBJ1-2; maybe TRBD1 (5 bases). CDR3 length: 14 amino acids. V lost 5 bases to trimming and J lost 1 base, with 11 bases between them. The V gene's germline CDR1 is MDHEN and CDR2 SYDVKM. The CDR3 DNA reads as TGTGCCAGCAGTGTGCCGCAGGGTAACTATGGCTACACCTTC. Residues: CASSVPQGNYGYTF.

This clone was seen once. J is TRBJ2-2 and V is TRBV7-2, with TRBD2 as a possible D gene (6 bases). This CDR3 has 14 amino acids. V shed 5 bases and J shed 4 bases, with 11 bases lying between them. The germline V gene encodes CDR1 SGHTA and CDR2 FQGNSA. CDR3 region: CASSRGTGTGELFF. The CDR3 DNA reads as TGTGCCAGCAGCCGGGGGACGGGCACCGGGGAGCTGTTTTTT.

The CDR3 bases are TGTGCCAGCAGCCCCCAACCCCACGGAGATACGCAGTATTTT. Amino acid sequence: CASSPQPHGDTQYF. The chain joins TRBV7-8 to TRBJ2-3; D remains unclear. The germline V gene encodes CDR1 SGHVS and CDR2 FQNEAQ. This CDR3 spans 14 amino acids. Deletions cut 5 bases from V and 5 bases from J, with 14 bases between.

This clone was detected only once. The chain has TRBV7-2 and TRBJ1-1; the D gene is possibly TRBD1 (6 bases). The germline V gene encodes CDR1 SGHTA and CDR2 FQGNSA. Trimming removed 5 bases at V and 4 bases at J, with 20 bases between. This CDR3 has 16 amino acids. The CDR3 DNA follows: TGTGCCAGCAGCGGACGGACAGCCCCCCGGGGCACTGAAGCTTTCTTT. Its protein product is CASSGRTAPRGTEAFF.

The V gene is TRBV6-1, the J gene TRBJ1-2; D remains ambiguous. The CDR3 has 15 amino acids. Germline CDR1 reads MNHNS; CDR2 reads SASEGT. Deletions cut 10 bases from V and 4 bases from J, with 22 bases between. DNA for the CDR3: TGTGCCACTCAGGAGGGCACAGCCCATTCCTATGGCTACACCTTC. This encodes CATQEGTAHSYGYTF.

This clone came up a few times. The chain has TRBV4-1 and TRBJ1-4, with 7 bases identical to TRBD1. The CDR3 covers 16 residues. The V gene's germline CDR1 is MGHRA and CDR2 YSYEKL. The junction had 5 bases not matched to a gene; V was cut back by 0 bases and J by 4 bases. CDR3 protein: CASSQEWGQLNEKLFF. The CDR3, as DNA: TGCGCCAGCAGCCAAGAATGGGGACAGCTTAATGAAAAACTGTTTTTT.

The CDR3 here is CASSPGEGKVGQPQHF. CDR3 coding DNA: TGCGCCAGCAGCCCGGGGGAGGGTAAGGTTGGCCAGCCCCAGCATTTT. The chain couples TRBV4-1 to TRBJ1-5, with TRBD1 as a possible D gene (5 bases). V was trimmed by 4 bases and J by 7 bases, leaving 20 bases between them. CDR3 length: 16 amino acids. The germline gives CDR1 MGHRA, CDR2 YSYEKL.

The rearrangement joins TRBV5-1 to TRBJ1-4; 7 nucleotides agree with TRBD1. In germline, CDR1 is SGHRS, CDR2 YFSETQ. The CDR3 is 15 amino acids. The J segment lost 5 bases and the V segment lost 4 bases, leaving 8 bases of the junction unmatched. The CDR3 loop reads CASSPGQTMNEKLFF. CDR3 coding DNA: TGCGCCAGCAGCCCGGGACAGACAATGAATGAAAAACTGTTTTTT.

The chain joins TRBV28 to TRBJ1-2; possibly TRBD1 for D (5 bases). The CDR3 contains 13 residues. CDR1 is MDHEN and CDR2 is SYDVKM in the germline V gene. V was cut by 3 bases and J by 7 bases, with 12 bases left in between. CDR3 DNA sequence: TGTGCCAGCAGTTTTGGAGGGGAGAGTGGCTACACCTTC. Translation gives CASSFGGESGYTF.

The genes are TRBV5-4 and TRBJ2-5, with 9 nucleotides matching TRBD1. With V trimmed by 3 bases and J by 3 bases, 3 bases remained unmatched. Germline CDR1 is SGHNT and CDR2 is YYREEE (reference sequence). The CDR3 spans 14 residues. Here the CDR3 DNA reads TGTGCCAGCAGCTCGAGGACAGGGGAAGAGACCCAGTACTTC. As protein: CASSSRTGEETQYF.

The chain combines TRBV11-2 with TRBJ1-2; perhaps TRBD1 as D (5 bases). Trimming shortened V by 5 bases and J by 4 bases, and 11 bases separated the two germline ends. The CDR3 is 13 residues long. Germline values: CDR1 SGHAT, CDR2 FQNNGV. The DNA of the CDR3 is TGTGCCAGCAGCGCGGCGGGGCTCTATGGCTACACCTTC. Translated, it gives CASSAAGLYGYTF.

This clone came up a few times. V and J are TRBV19 and TRBJ2-5; a weak D match, TRBD2 (6 bases). Germline V CDR1 and CDR2: LNHDA, SQIVND (reference sequence). V was clipped by 9 bases and J by 0 bases, with 14 bases between them. The CDR3 is made up of 14 amino acids. This CDR3 is CARPIGGYQETQYF. In DNA form, the CDR3 reads TGTGCCAGGCCTATCGGGGGATACCAAGAGACCCAGTACTTC.

The rearrangement links TRBV14 to TRBJ1-1; perhaps TRBD1 as D (5 bases). The V gene's germline CDR1 is SGHDN and CDR2 FVKESK. The V end was cut by 6 bases, the J end by 5 bases, with 10 bases between. This CDR3 has 12 amino acids. CDR3 residues: CASRGRATEAFF. The CDR3 bases are TGTGCCAGCAGAGGCAGGGCGACTGAAGCTTTCTTT.

The chain has TRBV6-1 and TRBJ2-7, with a tentative D call TRBD1 (6 bases). Per germline, CDR1 MNHNS and CDR2 SASEGT. There are 15 residues in the CDR3. Trimming cost V 2 bases and J 1 base, with 12 bases left between them. In nucleotides, the CDR3 is TGTGCCAGCAGTGAATACAGGGCGGAATCCTACGAGCAGTACTTC. It codes for CASSEYRAESYEQYF.

There are many counts of this clone. The V gene is TRBV4-1, the J gene TRBJ1-5; 10 bases agree with TRBD1. The CDR3 extends over 16 amino acids. J gave up 8 bases and V 0 bases, and 7 bases lay outside the gene matches. Looked up from germline, CDR1 is MGHRA and CDR2 is YSYEKL. CDR3 bases: TGCGCCAGCAGCCAAGACGAGGGGACAGGGGCTAAGCCCCAGCATTTT. Translated: CASSQDEGTGAKPQHF.

This chain connects TRBV19 to TRBJ2-4, with D perhaps matching TRBD2 (5 bases). The CDR3 is made up of 15 amino acids. Trimming removed 4 bases at V and 5 bases at J, with 15 bases between. Germline V CDR1 and CDR2: LNHDA, SQIVND (reference sequence). The CDR3 nucleotides read TGTGCCAGTAGTACCCTGGCTAGCCACGAAAACATTCAGTACTTC. Its translation is CASSTLASHENIQYF.

This clone has more than one count but fewer than ten. The rearrangement uses TRBV7-3 and TRBJ1-6, with 7 bases fitting TRBD1. CDR1 SGHTA and CDR2 FQGTGA come from the germline V gene. The CDR3 is made up of 14 amino acids. Unmatched junction bases numbered 5, after V lost 5 bases and J lost 7 bases. The CDR3 DNA follows: TGTGCCAGCAGCACAGGGGCCTTCAATTCACCCCTCCACTTT. As protein: CASSTGAFNSPLHF. The full variable domain, completed using reference TRBV7-3 and TRBJ1-6, is GAGVSQTPSNKVTEKGKYVELRCDPISGHTALYWYRQSLGQGPEFLIYFQGTGAADDSGLPNDRFFAVRPEGSVSTLKIQRTERGDSAVYLCASSTGAFNSPLHFGNGTRLTVT.

This clone has just a few counts. The chain joins TRBV7-3 to TRBJ1-1; D might be TRBD1 (5 bases). Between the trimmed V and J ends, which lost 0 bases and 10 bases, there was a span of 12 bases. The CDR3 loop spans 13 amino acids. Germline V lookup: CDR1 SGHTA, CDR2 FQGTGA. The CDR3 nucleotides are TGTGCCAGCAGCTTAACTGGGGGGTTGGCAGCTTTCTTT. It codes for CASSLTGGLAAFF.

The rearrangement uses TRBV7-2 and TRBJ2-5; 7 nucleotides agree with TRBD2. The V segment lost 2 bases and the J segment 6 bases; nucleotides outside the gene matches: 9. CDR1 is SGHTA, CDR2 FQGNSA, per germline. The CDR3 consists of 15 residues. The DNA for the CDR3 is TGTGCCAGCAGCTTATCGGCTAGCGGTGGTCAGACCCAGTACTTC. Translation gives CASSLSASGGQTQYF.

A remark on this clone: The junction departs from the called germline gene at one end, perhaps through a read error. This sample also contains other DNA sequences that code for the same CDR3. The chain has TRBV6-5 and TRBJ2-7; 9 positions agree with TRBD2. The CDR3 consists of 15 residues. Germline-derived CDR1 and CDR2 are MNHEY and SVGAGI. The CDR3, as DNA: TGTGCCAGCACCCAACGAGCGGGGGGTTTGTTGGAGCAGTACTTT. Residues: CASTQRAGGLLEQYF.

The genes are TRBV19 and TRBJ2-7, with 10 bases aligning to TRBD1. CDR1 is LNHDA, CDR2 SQIVND, per germline (reference sequence). With V trimmed by 3 bases and J by 0 bases, 2 bases remained unmatched. This CDR3 has 15 amino acids. CDR3: CASSIGQGVSYEQYF. CDR3 in DNA: TGTGCCAGTAGTATTGGACAGGGGGTCTCCTACGAGCAGTACTTC.

CDR3 residues: CASSFGPYEQYF. As DNA, the CDR3 is TGTGCCAGCAGTTTCGGTCCCTACGAGCAGTACTTC. The V call is TRBV27, the J call TRBJ2-7, with D hard to call. The CDR3 consists of 12 residues. The V end lost 3 bases, the J end lost 2 bases, and 5 bases lay between the germline ends. Germline CDR1 and CDR2: MNHEY and SMNVEV (reference sequence).

V usage is TRBV10-3 and J usage is TRBJ1-2; a possible D gene is TRBD1 (6 bases). Trimming cost V 7 bases and J 8 bases, with 17 bases left between them. Germline CDR1 ENHRY, CDR2 SYGVKD. The CDR3 has 13 residues. The CDR3 DNA is TGTGCCATCAAGGCCCTGGGGGCTGGGGGCTACACCTTC. Amino acids: CAIKALGAGGYTF.

The chain employs TRBV30 and TRBJ2-7; D remains ambiguous. This CDR3 is built from 11 residues. The V end was cut by 2 bases, the J end by 4 bases, with 6 bases between. Germline CDR1 is GTSNPN and CDR2 is SVGIG (reference sequence). The CDR3 spells CAWSSLYEQYF. In DNA form, the CDR3 reads TGTGCCTGGAGTTCACTTTACGAGCAGTACTTC.

J is TRBJ2-5 and V is TRBV7-2; maybe TRBD1 (5 bases). The CDR3 contains 14 residues. V was pared by 1 base and J by 3 bases, with 9 bases between. Germline-derived CDR1 and CDR2 are SGHTA and FQGNSA. CDR3 protein: CASSLGQGEETQYF. CDR3 nucleotide sequence: TGTGCCAGCAGCTTAGGCCAGGGTGAAGAGACCCAGTACTTC.

The J gene is TRBJ1-5, the V gene TRBV10-3; tentative D call: TRBD1 (6 bases). The ends were cut back, 5 bases at V and 2 bases at J, with 16 bases in the middle. CDR1 is ENHRY, CDR2 SYGVKD, per germline. CDR3 length: 16 amino acids. This CDR3 is CAISSPGGAGNQPQHF. CDR3 DNA: TGTGCCATCAGTTCGCCTGGGGGCGCTGGCAATCAGCCCCAGCATTTT.